This TCR beta chain was captured in a study of blood T cells in healthy people across ages. Study background: Capturing about one barcoded beta molecule per two T cells was achieved by template switching.

Germline lookup yields CDR1 SGHNT and CDR2 YYREEE (reference sequence). This CDR3 comprises 15 residues. Trimming took 2 bases from V and 0 from J, leaving 9 bases between them. The sample providers were healthy Caucasian people from Russia, aged roughly 6 to 95. A second PCR of 7 to 11 cycles used a sample-barcoded 5' primer and a J-beta primer mix. TCRdb fed the 5' RACE reads into MiXCR, producing one record per CDR3 protein. The sample lists over 600,000 distinct CDR3 sequences; roughly 20% were seen once. A few counts support this clonotype. Its antigen is still unknown. Whole-study findings and limits: Diversity figures derived from one million T cells were judged to underestimate the true value.

The TCR sequence derives from a man in his sixties or seventies in good health. J is TRBJ2-1 and V is TRBV5-4, with D unresolved. The material sequenced was blood. The CDR3 DNA is TGTGCCAGCAGCTTTTTCTCGAGCTCCTACAATGAGCAGTTCTTC. Translating gives CASSFFSSSYNEQFF.